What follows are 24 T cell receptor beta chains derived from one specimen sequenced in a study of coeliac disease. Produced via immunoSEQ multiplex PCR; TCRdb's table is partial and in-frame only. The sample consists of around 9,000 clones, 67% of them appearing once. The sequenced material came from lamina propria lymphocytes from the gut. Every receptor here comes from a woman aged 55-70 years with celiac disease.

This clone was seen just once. CDR3 protein: CANAGSSNEQFF. CDR3 coding DNA: TGTGCCAACGCAGGGTCAAGCAATGAGCAGTTCTTC. The J gene is TRBJ2-1, the V gene TRBV25-1; possibly TRBD1 for D (5 bases). The V and J ends lost 10 bases and 6 bases respectively, with 13 bases between them. The length of the CDR3 is 12 residues. Germline V CDR1 and CDR2: MGHDK, SYGVNS. Complete variable domain (other parts from reference TRBV25-1 and TRBJ2-1): EADIYQTPRYLVIGTGKKITLECSQTMGHDKMYWYQQDPGMELHLIHYSYGVNSTEKGDLSSESTVSRIRTEHFPLTLESARPSHTSQYLCANAGSSNEQFFGPGTRLTVL.

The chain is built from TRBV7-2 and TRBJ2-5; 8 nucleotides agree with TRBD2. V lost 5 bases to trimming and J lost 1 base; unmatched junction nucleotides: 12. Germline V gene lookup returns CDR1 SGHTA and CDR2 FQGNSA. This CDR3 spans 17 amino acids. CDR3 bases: TGTGCCAGCAGCCGCTACCCGACTAGCGTTGTCCAAGAGACCCAGTACTTC. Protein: CASSRYPTSVVQETQYF. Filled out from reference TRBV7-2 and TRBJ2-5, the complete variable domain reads GAGVSQSPSNKVTEKGKDVELRCDPISGHTALYWYRQSLGQGLEFLIYFQGNSAPDKSGLPSDRFSAERTGGSVSTLTIQRTQQEDSAVYLCASSRYPTSVVQETQYFGPGTRLLVL.

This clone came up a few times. Here the CDR3 reads CASSLALASGEQFF. CDR3 sequence (DNA): TGCGCCAGCAGCTTGGCGCTAGCGTCCGGAGAGCAGTTCTTC. The chain links TRBV5-1 to TRBJ2-1; a possible D gene is TRBD2 (6 bases). Germline V gene sequence: CDR1 SGHRS, CDR2 YFSETQ. V shed 0 bases and J shed 10 bases, with 14 bases lying between them. The CDR3 covers 14 residues. Complete variable domain (other parts from reference TRBV5-1 and TRBJ2-1): KAGVTQTPRYLIKTRGQQVTLSCSPISGHRSVSWYQQTPGQGLQFLFEYFSETQRNKGNFPGRFSGRQFSNSRSEMNVSTLELGDSALYLCASSLALASGEQFFGPGTRLTVL.

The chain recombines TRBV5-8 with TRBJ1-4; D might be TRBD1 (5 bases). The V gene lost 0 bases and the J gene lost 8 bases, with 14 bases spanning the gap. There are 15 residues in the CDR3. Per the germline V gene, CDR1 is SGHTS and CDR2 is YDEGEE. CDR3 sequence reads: CASSLGGRESEKLFF. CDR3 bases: TGTGCCAGCAGCTTGGGGGGCAGGGAATCGGAAAAACTGTTTTTT.

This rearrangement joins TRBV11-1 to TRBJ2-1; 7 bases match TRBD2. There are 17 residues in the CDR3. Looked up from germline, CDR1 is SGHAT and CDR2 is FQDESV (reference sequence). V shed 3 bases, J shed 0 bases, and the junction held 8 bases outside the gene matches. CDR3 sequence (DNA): TGTGCCAGCAGCTTGGACGTAGGCGGGAGCTCCTACAATGAGCAGTTCTTC. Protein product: CASSLDVGGSSYNEQFF.

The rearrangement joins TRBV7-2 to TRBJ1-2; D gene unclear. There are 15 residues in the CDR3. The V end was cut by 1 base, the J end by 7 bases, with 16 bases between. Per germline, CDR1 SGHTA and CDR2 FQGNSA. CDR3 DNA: TGTGCCAGCAGCTTAGTTCGGGGTGAATTGAGTGGCTACACCTTC. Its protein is CASSLVRGELSGYTF.

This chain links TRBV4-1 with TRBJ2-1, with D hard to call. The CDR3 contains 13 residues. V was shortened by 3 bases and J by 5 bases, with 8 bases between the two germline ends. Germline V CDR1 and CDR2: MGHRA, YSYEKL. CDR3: CASSQWANNEQFF. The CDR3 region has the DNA TGCGCCAGCAGCCAGTGGGCTAACAATGAGCAGTTCTTC.

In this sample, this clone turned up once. CDR3 residues: CASSQGVSAMVMNTEAFF. The CDR3 DNA sequence: TGTGCCAGCAGCCAAGGAGTCTCCGCCATGGTAATGAACACTGAAGCTTTCTTT. V gene TRBV7-8 combines with J gene TRBJ1-1, with unresolved D. Trimming removed 5 bases from V and 0 bases from J, with 22 bases in between. The CDR3 spans 18 residues. The germline V gene encodes CDR1 SGHVS and CDR2 FQNEAQ.

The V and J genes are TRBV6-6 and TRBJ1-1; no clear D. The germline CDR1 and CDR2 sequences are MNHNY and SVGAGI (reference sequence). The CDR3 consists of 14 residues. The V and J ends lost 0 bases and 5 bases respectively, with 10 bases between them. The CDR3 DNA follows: TGTGCCAGCAGTTACTCAGGAAGCGTGACTGAAGCTTTCTTT. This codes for CASSYSGSVTEAFF.

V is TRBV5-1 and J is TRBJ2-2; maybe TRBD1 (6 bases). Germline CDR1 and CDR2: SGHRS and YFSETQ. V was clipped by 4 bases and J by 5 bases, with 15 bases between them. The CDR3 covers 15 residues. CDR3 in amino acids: CASSLDSGTTGELFF. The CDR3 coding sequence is TGCGCCAGCAGCCTTGACTCAGGGACAACCGGGGAGCTGTTTTTT.

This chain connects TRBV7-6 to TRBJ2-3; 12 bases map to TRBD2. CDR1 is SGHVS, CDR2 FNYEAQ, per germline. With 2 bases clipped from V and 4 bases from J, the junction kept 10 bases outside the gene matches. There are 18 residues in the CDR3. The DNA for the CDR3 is TGTGCCAGCAGCTTACTAGCGGGAGGGCCGGTAGTGGCAGATACGCAGTATTTT. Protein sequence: CASSLLAGGPVVADTQYF. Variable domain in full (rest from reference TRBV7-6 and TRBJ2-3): GAGVSQSPRYKVTKRGQDVALRCDPISGHVSLYWYRQALGQGPEFLTYFNYEAQQDKSGLPNDRFSAERPEGSISTLTIQRTEQRDSAMYRCASSLLAGGPVVADTQYFGPGTRLTVL.

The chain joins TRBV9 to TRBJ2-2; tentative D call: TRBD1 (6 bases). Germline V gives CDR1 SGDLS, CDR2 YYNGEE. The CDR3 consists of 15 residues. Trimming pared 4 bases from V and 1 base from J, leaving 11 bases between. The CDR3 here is CASSPRGGNTGELFF. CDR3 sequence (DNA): TGTGCCAGCAGCCCTCGAGGGGGGAACACCGGGGAGCTGTTTTTT.

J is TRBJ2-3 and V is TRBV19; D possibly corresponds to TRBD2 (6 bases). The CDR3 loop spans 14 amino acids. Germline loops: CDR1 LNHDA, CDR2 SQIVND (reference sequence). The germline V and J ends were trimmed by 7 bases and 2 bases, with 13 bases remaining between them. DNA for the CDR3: TGTGCCAGTAAGGGAGCTAGCGACACAGATACGCAGTATTTT. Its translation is CASKGASDTDTQYF. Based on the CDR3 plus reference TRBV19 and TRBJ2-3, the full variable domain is DGGITQSPKYLFRKEGQNVTLSCEQNLNHDAMYWYRQDPGQGLRLIYYSQIVNDFQKGDIAEGYSVSREKKESFPLTVTSAQKNPTAFYLCASKGASDTDTQYFGPGTRLTVL.

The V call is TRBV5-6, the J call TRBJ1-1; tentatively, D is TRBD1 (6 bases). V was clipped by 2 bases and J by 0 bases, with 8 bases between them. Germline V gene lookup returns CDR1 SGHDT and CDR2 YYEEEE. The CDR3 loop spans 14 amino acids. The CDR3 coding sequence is TGTGCCAGCAGCTTCGGACAGATGAACACTGAAGCTTTCTTT. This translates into CASSFGQMNTEAFF.

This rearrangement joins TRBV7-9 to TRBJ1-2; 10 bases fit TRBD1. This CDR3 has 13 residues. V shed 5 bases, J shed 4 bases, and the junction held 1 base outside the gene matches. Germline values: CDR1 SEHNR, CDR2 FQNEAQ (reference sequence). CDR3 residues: CASSRQGAYGYTF. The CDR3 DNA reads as TGTGCCAGCAGCCGACAGGGGGCCTATGGCTACACCTTC.

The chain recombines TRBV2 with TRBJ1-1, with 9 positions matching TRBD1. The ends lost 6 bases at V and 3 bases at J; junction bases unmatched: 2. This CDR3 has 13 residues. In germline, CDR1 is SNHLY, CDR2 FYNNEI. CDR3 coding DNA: TGTGCCAGCAGCGGGACAGGGTACACTGAAGCTTTCTTT. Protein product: CASSGTGYTEAFF.

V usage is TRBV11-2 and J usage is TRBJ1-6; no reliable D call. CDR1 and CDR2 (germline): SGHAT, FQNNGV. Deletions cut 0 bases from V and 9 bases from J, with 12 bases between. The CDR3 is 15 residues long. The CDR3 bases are TGTGCCAGCAGCTTAGAACCGGGGAGTAGTTCACCCCTCCACTTT. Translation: CASSLEPGSSSPLHF.

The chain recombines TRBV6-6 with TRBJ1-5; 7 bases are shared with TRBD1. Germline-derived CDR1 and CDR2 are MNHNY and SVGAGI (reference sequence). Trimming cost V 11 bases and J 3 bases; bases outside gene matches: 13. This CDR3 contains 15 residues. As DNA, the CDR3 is TGTGCCCTGGGGAGGCAGGGGGAAGACAATCAGCCCCAGCATTTT. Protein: CALGRQGEDNQPQHF.

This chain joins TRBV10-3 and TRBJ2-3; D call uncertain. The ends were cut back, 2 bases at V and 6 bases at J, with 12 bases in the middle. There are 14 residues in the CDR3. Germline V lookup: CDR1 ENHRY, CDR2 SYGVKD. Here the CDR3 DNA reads TGTGCCATCAGTGAGGGCTTAGCCTATGATACGCAGTATTTT. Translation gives CAISEGLAYDTQYF.

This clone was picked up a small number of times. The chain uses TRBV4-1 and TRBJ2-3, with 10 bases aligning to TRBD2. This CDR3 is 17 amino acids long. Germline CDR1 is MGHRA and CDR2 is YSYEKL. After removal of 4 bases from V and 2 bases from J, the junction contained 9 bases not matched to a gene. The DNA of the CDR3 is TGCGCCAGCAGCCGGGTAGCGGGGGGTTTTAACACAGATACGCAGTATTTT. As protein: CASSRVAGGFNTDTQYF.

The CDR3: CASRWDRGMGTEAFF. In DNA, the CDR3 is TGTGCCAGCAGGTGGGACAGGGGTATGGGGACTGAAGCTTTCTTT. The chain has TRBV5-6 and TRBJ1-1, with 10 bases fitting TRBD1. Germline V gene data show CDR1 as SGHDT and CDR2 as YYEEEE. The CDR3 consists of 15 residues. V lost 5 bases, J lost 5 bases, and 9 bases stayed unmatched.

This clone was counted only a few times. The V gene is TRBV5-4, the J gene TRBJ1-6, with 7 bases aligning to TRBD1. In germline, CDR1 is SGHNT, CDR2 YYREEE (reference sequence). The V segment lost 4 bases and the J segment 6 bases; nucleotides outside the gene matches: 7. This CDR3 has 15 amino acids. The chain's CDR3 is CASSPGGQPNSPLHF. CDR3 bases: TGTGCCAGCAGCCCCGGGGGACAGCCTAATTCACCCCTCCACTTT.

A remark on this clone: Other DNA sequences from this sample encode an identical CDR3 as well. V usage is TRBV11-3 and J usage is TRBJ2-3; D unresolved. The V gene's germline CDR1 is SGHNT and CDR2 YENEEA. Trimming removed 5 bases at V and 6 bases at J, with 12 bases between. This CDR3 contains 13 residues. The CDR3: CASSPPRSDTQYF. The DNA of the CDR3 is TGTGCCAGCAGCCCCCCCCGGTCGGATACGCAGTATTTT.

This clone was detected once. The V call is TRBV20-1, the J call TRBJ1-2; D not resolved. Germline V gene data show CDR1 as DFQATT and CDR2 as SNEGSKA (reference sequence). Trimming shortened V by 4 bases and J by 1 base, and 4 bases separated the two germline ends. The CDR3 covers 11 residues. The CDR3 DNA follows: TGCAGTGCTATCTATAACTATGGCTACACCTTC. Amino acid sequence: CSAIYNYGYTF.